This is a list of T cell receptor beta chains from one sample in a study of response to subunit inactivated influenza vaccine. Using its own MiXCR run on the RT-PCR reads, TCRdb lists one record per CDR3 protein. The profile shows almost 600,000 distinct CDR3 sequences, 14% of them singletons. The source material was PBMCs from blood, sampled roughly 12 days after vaccination. These receptors all stem from a man between 50 and 59 years old who received an inactivated influenza vaccine. CDR3s include the opening cysteine and the closing phenylalanine or tryptophan. Each record gives: clone size, D gene, J gene, V gene, CDR3 DNA, CDR3 protein. D genes are given only for firm matches. Size is omitted from some rows. Given values are once, few, many or a class for expanded clones.

size: few
D: .
J: TRBJ2-3
V: TRBV6-2/TRBV6-3
DNA: TGTGCCAGCAGTGAACAGACACATTCTAGCACAGATACGCAGTATTTT
CDR3: CASSEQTHSSTDTQYF

size: few
D: .
J: TRBJ2-7
V: TRBV29-1
DNA: TGCAGCGTTGAAGAATCGGGGGGCGAGACATACGAGCAGTACTTC
CDR3: CSVEESGGETYEQYF

size: .
D: .
J: TRBJ1-1
V: TRBV7-9
DNA: TGTGCCAGCAGCTTAAGTTGGGACACTGAAGCTTTCTTT
CDR3: CASSLSWDTEAFF

size: few
D: .
J: TRBJ1-2
V: TRBV7-9
DNA: TGTGCCAGCAGCTTAGCCATTGCAATGGGCTATGGCTACACCTTC
CDR3: CASSLAIAMGYGYTF

size: few
D: .
J: TRBJ2-5
V: TRBV7-9
DNA: TGTGCCAGCAGCTTAGGGGACACCGGAACTCAAGAGACCCAGTACTTC
CDR3: CASSLGDTGTQETQYF

size: .
D: .
J: TRBJ1-6
V: TRBV5-1
DNA: TGCGCCAGCAGCTCGCAGGGGCTTGATAATTCACCCCTCCACTTT
CDR3: CASSSQGLDNSPLHF

size: .
D: TRBD1
J: TRBJ2-1
V: TRBV4-3
DNA: TGCGCCAGCAGCCAAGAATTAGGGACAGGGTTATTCAGTGAGCAGTTCTTC
CDR3: CASSQELGTGLFSEQFF

size: few
D: .
J: TRBJ2-1
V: TRBV6-2/TRBV6-3
DNA: TGTGCCAGCACCGCGCGTGTGCTACTCTCCTACAATGAGCAGTTCTTC
CDR3: CASTARVLLSYNEQFF

size: few
D: .
J: TRBJ2-3
V: TRBV7-8
DNA: TGTGCCAGCAGCTTATGGGGCAGGGACACAGATACGCAGTATTTT
CDR3: CASSLWGRDTDTQYF

size: few
D: .
J: TRBJ2-3
V: TRBV5-6
DNA: TGTGCCACTCAAACCGGGACCGTAAGGGATACGCAGTATTTT
CDR3: CATQTGTVRDTQYF

size: .
D: .
J: TRBJ2-1
V: TRBV7-2
DNA: TGTGCCAGCAGCTTAAGACACGGATACAATGAGCAGTTCTTC
CDR3: CASSLRHGYNEQFF

size: .
D: .
J: TRBJ2-7
V: TRBV7-2
DNA: TGTGCCAGCAGCTTAGCGCAGGGACGGGCCTCCTACGAGCAGTACTTC
CDR3: CASSLAQGRASYEQYF

size: .
D: .
J: TRBJ2-1
V: TRBV12-3/TRBV12-4
DNA: TGTGCCAGCAGCCCGGGACCCAGCTACAGTGAGCAGTTCTTC
CDR3: CASSPGPSYSEQFF

size: few
D: .
J: TRBJ1-2
V: TRBV7-8
DNA: TGTGCCAGCAGTCCAAGTAGACAGTCCTACAACTATGGCTACACCTTC
CDR3: CASSPSRQSYNYGYTF

size: .
D: TRBD1
J: TRBJ2-7
V: TRBV6-4
DNA: TGTGCCAGCAGCTGGAAGACAGGGCGGTGCGAGCAGTACTTC
CDR3: CASSWKTGRCEQYF

size: few
D: .
J: TRBJ2-1
V: TRBV6-2/TRBV6-3
DNA: TGTGCCAGCAGTACCACTACAGGATCTGGGCACTACAATGAGCAGTTCTTC
CDR3: CASSTTTGSGHYNEQFF

size: .
D: .
J: TRBJ1-2
V: TRBV7-2
DNA: TGTGCCAACGAGCAATGGGGTGGCTACACCTTC
CDR3: CANEQWGGYTF

size: few
D: .
J: TRBJ1-1
V: TRBV20-1
DNA: TGCAGTTCTCCTGAAGCTTTCTTT
CDR3: CSSPEAFF

size: few
D: .
J: TRBJ2-3
V: TRBV10-3
DNA: TGTGCCATCAGTGACAGGGGCACAGATACGCAGTATTTT
CDR3: CAISDRGTDTQYF

size: few
D: TRBD2
J: TRBJ2-2
V: TRBV5-4
DNA: TGTGCCAGCAGCTCGGCCACTAGCGGTTTAAACACCGGGGAGCTGTTTTTT
CDR3: CASSSATSGLNTGELFF

size: few
D: .
J: TRBJ2-1
V: TRBV7-9
DNA: TGTGCCAGCAGCCCTAGGGCGGCCGTATACAATGAGCAGTTCTTC
CDR3: CASSPRAAVYNEQFF

size: .
D: .
J: TRBJ1-4
V: TRBV2
DNA: TGTGCCAGCAGTGCATTAGGAACAACTAATGAAAAACTGTTTTTT
CDR3: CASSALGTTNEKLFF

size: .
D: .
J: TRBJ2-7
V: TRBV7-9
DNA: TGTGCCAGCACCAAAGGAGGCTACGAGCAGTACTTC
CDR3: CASTKGGYEQYF

size: .
D: TRBD1
J: TRBJ1-1
V: TRBV6-1
DNA: TGTGCCAGCAGCCTACCCGGGACAGTGAACACTGAAGCTTTCTTT
CDR3: CASSLPGTVNTEAFF

size: many
D: TRBD1
J: TRBJ2-7
V: TRBV29-1
DNA: TGCAGCGTCGCCGGGACAGGGGGCGCGAAATTGCAGTACTTC
CDR3: CSVAGTGGAKLQYF

size: few
D: .
J: TRBJ1-1
V: TRBV6-2/TRBV6-3
DNA: TGTGCCAGCAGTTACGGGGCAGGGCGAGAAGCTTTCTTT
CDR3: CASSYGAGREAFF

size: few
D: .
J: TRBJ2-4
V: TRBV5-1
DNA: TGCGCCAGCAGCCCGGAGGGGTTAGCCAAAAACATTCAGTACTTC
CDR3: CASSPEGLAKNIQYF

size: .
D: TRBD2
J: TRBJ2-3
V: TRBV28
DNA: TGTGCCAGCAGTTTTCGGCGCGGGAGAGATACGCAGTATTTT
CDR3: CASSFRRGRDTQYF

size: .
D: TRBD2
J: TRBJ2-1
V: TRBV12-3/TRBV12-4
DNA: TGTGCCAGCAGTCCTACTAGCGGGGGGGCCTACAATGAGCAGTTCTTC
CDR3: CASSPTSGGAYNEQFF

size: few
D: .
J: TRBJ2-5
V: TRBV7-8
DNA: TGTGCCAGCAGCTCCGGTCGGACAACTCTGAGGGAGACCCAGTACTTC
CDR3: CASSSGRTTLRETQYF

size: .
D: TRBD2
J: TRBJ2-5
V: TRBV6-1
DNA: TGTGCCAGCAGCAAGACTAGCGGGGCCGGGGAGACCCAGTACTTC
CDR3: CASSKTSGAGETQYF

size: .
D: TRBD2
J: TRBJ2-5
V: TRBV4-2
DNA: TGTGCCAGCAGCCAGGGGACTAGCGGGGGGTACCAAGAGACCCAGTACTTC
CDR3: CASSQGTSGGYQETQYF

size: few
D: TRBD2
J: TRBJ2-3
V: TRBV20-1
DNA: TGCAGTGCGGGCTCGGGAGGACGCACAGATACGCAGTATTTT
CDR3: CSAGSGGRTDTQYF

size: many
D: .
J: TRBJ2-7
V: TRBV6-2/TRBV6-3
DNA: TGTGCCAGCAGCCACACTAGTGGACAAGCGATTCCCTACGAGCAGTACTTC
CDR3: CASSHTSGQAIPYEQYF

size: .
D: TRBD1
J: TRBJ2-1
V: TRBV9
DNA: TGTGCCAGCAGCGTAGCTCCTGGACAGGGCTACAATGAGCAGTTCTTC
CDR3: CASSVAPGQGYNEQFF

size: .
D: .
J: TRBJ2-7
V: TRBV14
DNA: TGTGCCAGCAGCCAAGCACGGGGGCTCCCCCACGAGCAGTACTTC
CDR3: CASSQARGLPHEQYF

size: .
D: TRBD2
J: TRBJ2-7
V: TRBV28
DNA: TGTGCCAGCAGTTTTGGCGGGAGGCTTGACTACGAGCAGTACTTC
CDR3: CASSFGGRLDYEQYF

size: .
D: .
J: TRBJ2-3
V: TRBV7-2
DNA: TGTGCCAGCAGCCATGACACTAGCACAGATACGCAGTATTTT
CDR3: CASSHDTSTDTQYF

size: many
D: .
J: TRBJ1-6
V: TRBV6-5
DNA: TGTGCCAGCAGTTACGCAGTTGGGGGTGGACCCCTCCACTTT
CDR3: CASSYAVGGGPLHF

size: few
D: TRBD2
J: TRBJ2-1
V: TRBV3-1
DNA: TGTGCCAGCAGCCAAGCCCGACTAGCGGGGGGCATCTACAATGAGCAGTTCTTC
CDR3: CASSQARLAGGIYNEQFF

size: few
D: .
J: TRBJ2-7
V: TRBV3-1
DNA: TGTGCCAGCAGCCAAGGGCCAGGCGTATCCTACGAGCAGTACTTC
CDR3: CASSQGPGVSYEQYF

size: few
D: .
J: TRBJ2-3
V: TRBV11-2
DNA: TGTGCCAGCAGCCCGGGGGCCCGCGGAGATACGCAGTATTTT
CDR3: CASSPGARGDTQYF

size: many
D: .
J: TRBJ2-1
V: TRBV7-8
DNA: TGTGCCAGCACCCCCAAGGTGTCCCGCTCCTACAATGAGCAGTTCTTC
CDR3: CASTPKVSRSYNEQFF

size: .
D: .
J: TRBJ1-1
V: TRBV3-1
DNA: TGTGCCAGCAGCCAACACAGGGTAGTCACTGAAGCTTTCTTT
CDR3: CASSQHRVVTEAFF

size: .
D: .
J: TRBJ2-2
V: TRBV7-9
DNA: TGTGCCAGCAGCTTCCTCCGGACGGACACCGGGGAGCTGTTTTTT
CDR3: CASSFLRTDTGELFF

size: .
D: .
J: TRBJ1-4
V: TRBV24-1
DNA: TGTGCCACCAGTGATCCCCGGGATCCTGAAAAACTGTTTTTT
CDR3: CATSDPRDPEKLFF

size: few
D: .
J: TRBJ2-5
V: TRBV5-1
DNA: TGCGCCAGCAGCTTAAACTTCCCCTCAGCGGAAGAGACCCAGTACTTC
CDR3: CASSLNFPSAEETQYF

size: .
D: TRBD2
J: TRBJ2-7
V: TRBV6-1
DNA: TGTGCCAGCAGGAAGACTAGCGGGAGTCTGGGTGGCGAGCAGTACTTC
CDR3: CASRKTSGSLGGEQYF

size: few
D: .
J: TRBJ2-7
V: TRBV7-6
DNA: TGTGCCAGCAGCTTACAAGTGGCCTACGAGCAGTACTTC
CDR3: CASSLQVAYEQYF

size: .
D: .
J: TRBJ2-3
V: TRBV24-1
DNA: TGTGCCACCAGTGATGCAGGGTACACAGATACGCAGTATTTT
CDR3: CATSDAGYTDTQYF

size: .
D: .
J: TRBJ2-1
V: TRBV12-3/TRBV12-4
DNA: TGTGCCAGCAGTCTCGGTATTGGGCCCGGTATCAATGAGCAGTTCTTC
CDR3: CASSLGIGPGINEQFF

size: few
D: .
J: TRBJ1-2
V: TRBV12-3/TRBV12-4
DNA: TGTGCCAGCAGCCCAACAGGGTATAATGGCTACACCTTC
CDR3: CASSPTGYNGYTF

size: few
D: .
J: TRBJ2-2
V: TRBV7-9
DNA: TGTGCCGTTTTGACCACCGGGGAGCTGTTTTTT
CDR3: CAVLTTGELFF

size: .
D: .
J: TRBJ1-4
V: TRBV20-1
DNA: TGCAGTGCTAGAGATCTGACGGCCCCTGAAAAACTGTTTTTT
CDR3: CSARDLTAPEKLFF

size: many
D: .
J: TRBJ2-2
V: TRBV5-1
DNA: TGCGCCAGCAGCCTCCGGGCCGACACCGGGGAGCTGTTTTTT
CDR3: CASSLRADTGELFF

size: few
D: TRBD2
J: TRBJ2-7
V: TRBV27
DNA: TGTGCCAGCAGTATGACTAGCCGAACCTACGAGCAGTACTTC
CDR3: CASSMTSRTYEQYF

size: .
D: .
J: TRBJ2-7
V: TRBV7-2
DNA: TGTGCCAGCACCCCCAAAGGGTTACGAGTCGGCGAGCAGTACTTC
CDR3: CASTPKGLRVGEQYF

size: .
D: .
J: TRBJ2-2
V: TRBV6-5
DNA: TGTGCCAGCAGTTTAGGACACGGGGAGCTGTTTTTT
CDR3: CASSLGHGELFF